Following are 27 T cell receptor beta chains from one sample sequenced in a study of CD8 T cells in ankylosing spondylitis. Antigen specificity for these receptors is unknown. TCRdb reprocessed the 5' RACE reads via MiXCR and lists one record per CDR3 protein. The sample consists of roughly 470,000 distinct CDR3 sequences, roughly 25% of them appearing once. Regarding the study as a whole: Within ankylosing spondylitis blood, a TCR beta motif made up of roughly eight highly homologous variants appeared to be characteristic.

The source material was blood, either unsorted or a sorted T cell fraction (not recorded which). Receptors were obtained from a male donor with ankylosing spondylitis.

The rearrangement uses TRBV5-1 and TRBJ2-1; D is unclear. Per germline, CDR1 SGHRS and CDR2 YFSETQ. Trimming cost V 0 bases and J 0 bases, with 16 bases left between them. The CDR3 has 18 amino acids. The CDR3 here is CASSLGVAGLSSYNEQFF. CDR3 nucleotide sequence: TGCGCCAGCAGCTTGGGCGTCGCCGGGCTGAGCTCCTACAATGAGCAGTTCTTC.

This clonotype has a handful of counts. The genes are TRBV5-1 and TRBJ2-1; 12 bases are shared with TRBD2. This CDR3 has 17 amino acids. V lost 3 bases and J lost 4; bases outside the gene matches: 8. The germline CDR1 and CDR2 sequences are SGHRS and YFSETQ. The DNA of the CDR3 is TGCGCCAGCAGCTCCCCGCTAGCGGGAGGGAAATACAATGAGCAGTTCTTC. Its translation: CASSSPLAGGKYNEQFF.

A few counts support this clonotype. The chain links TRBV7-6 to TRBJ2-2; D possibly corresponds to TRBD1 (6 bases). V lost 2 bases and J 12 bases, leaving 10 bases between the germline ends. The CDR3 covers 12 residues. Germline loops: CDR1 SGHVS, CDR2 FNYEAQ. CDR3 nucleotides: TGTGCCAGCAGCTTAAGCCAGGGGCAGCTGTTTTTT. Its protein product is CASSLSQGQLFF.

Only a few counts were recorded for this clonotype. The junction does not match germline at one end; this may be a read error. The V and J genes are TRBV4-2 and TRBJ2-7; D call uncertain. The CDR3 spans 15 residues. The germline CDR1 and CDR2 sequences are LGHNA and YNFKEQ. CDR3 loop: CASGHPQGWLDEQYF. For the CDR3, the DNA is TGTGCCAGCGGCCACCCCCAAGGGTGGTTAGACGAGCAGTACTTC.

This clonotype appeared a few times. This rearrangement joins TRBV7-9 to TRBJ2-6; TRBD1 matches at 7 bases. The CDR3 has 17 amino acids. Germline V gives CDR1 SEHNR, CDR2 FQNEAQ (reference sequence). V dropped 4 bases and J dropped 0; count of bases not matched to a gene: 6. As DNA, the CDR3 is TGTGCCAGCAGCTCCGGGACAGCCCGCTCTGGGGCCAACGTCCTGACTTTC. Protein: CASSSGTARSGANVLTF.

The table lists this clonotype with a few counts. CDR3 DNA sequence: TGCAGCGTTGAGGATGAGCAGTTCTTC. Encoded protein: CSVEDEQFF. The chain recombines TRBV29-1 with TRBJ2-1, with no clear D. CDR3 length: 9 residues. Trimming took off 3 bases at V and 8 bases at J, with 2 bases between the two ends. Germline-derived CDR1 and CDR2 are SQVTM and ANQGSEA.

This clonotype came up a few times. DNA of the CDR3: TGTGCCAGCAGCCTTAGGGGGGGACAGGAGGGCTACGAGCAGTACTTC. Protein: CASSLRGGQEGYEQYF. The rearrangement joins TRBV7-2 to TRBJ2-7; a possible D gene is TRBD1 (8 bases). CDR3 length: 16 amino acids. Per the germline V gene, CDR1 is SGHTA and CDR2 is FQGNSA. Trimming removed 5 bases from V and 3 bases from J, with 20 bases in between.

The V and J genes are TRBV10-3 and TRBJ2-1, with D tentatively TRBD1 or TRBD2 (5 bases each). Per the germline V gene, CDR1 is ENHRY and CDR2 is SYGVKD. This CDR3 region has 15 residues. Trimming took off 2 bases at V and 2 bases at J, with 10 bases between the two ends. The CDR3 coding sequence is TGTGCCATCAGTGAGCGGGGCATCACCTACAATGAGCAGTTCTTC. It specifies CAISERGITYNEQFF.

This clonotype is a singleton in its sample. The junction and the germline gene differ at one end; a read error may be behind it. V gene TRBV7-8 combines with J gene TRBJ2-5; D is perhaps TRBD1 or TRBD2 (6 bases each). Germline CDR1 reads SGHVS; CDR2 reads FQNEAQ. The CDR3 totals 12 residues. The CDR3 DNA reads TGTGCCAGCAGCGAGGGTGTCGGGGGCACAAAGTTC. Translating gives CASSEGVGGTKF. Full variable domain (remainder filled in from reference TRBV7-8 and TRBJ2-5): GAGVSQSPRYKVAKRGQDVALRCDPISGHVSLFWYQQALGQGPEFLTYFQNEAQLDKSGLPSDRFFAERPEGSVSTLKIQRTQQEDSAVYLCASSEGVGGTKFGPGTRLLVL.

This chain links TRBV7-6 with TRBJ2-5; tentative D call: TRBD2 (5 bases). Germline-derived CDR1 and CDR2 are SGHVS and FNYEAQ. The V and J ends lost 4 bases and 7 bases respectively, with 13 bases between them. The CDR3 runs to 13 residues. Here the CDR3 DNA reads TGTGCCAGCAGCTCCGGCCCCGAGGGGACCCAGTACTTC. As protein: CASSSGPEGTQYF.

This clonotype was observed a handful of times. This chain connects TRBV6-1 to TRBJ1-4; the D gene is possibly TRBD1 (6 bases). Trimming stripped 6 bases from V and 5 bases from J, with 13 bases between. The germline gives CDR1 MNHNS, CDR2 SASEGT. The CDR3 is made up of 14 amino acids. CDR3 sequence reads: CASSETGSNEKLFF. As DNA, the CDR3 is TGTGCCAGCAGCGAGACAGGTTCGAATGAAAAACTGTTTTTT.

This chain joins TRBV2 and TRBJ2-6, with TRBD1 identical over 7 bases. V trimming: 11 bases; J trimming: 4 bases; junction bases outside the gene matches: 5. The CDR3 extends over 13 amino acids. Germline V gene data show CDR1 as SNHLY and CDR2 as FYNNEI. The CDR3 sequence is CAGTGEGANVLTF. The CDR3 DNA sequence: TGTGCCGGTACAGGGGAAGGGGCCAACGTCCTGACTTTC.

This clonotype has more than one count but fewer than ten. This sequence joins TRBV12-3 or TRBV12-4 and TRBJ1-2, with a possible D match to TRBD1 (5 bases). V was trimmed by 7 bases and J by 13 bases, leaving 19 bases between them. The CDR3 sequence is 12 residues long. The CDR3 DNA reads TGTGCCAGCATTTCCGGGACCGAGCTTTCCACCTTC. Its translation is CASISGTELSTF.

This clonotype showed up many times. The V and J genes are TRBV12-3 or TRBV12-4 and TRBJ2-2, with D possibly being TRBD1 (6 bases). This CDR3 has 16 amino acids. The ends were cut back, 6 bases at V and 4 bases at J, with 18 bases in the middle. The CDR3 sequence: CASRSQQGTPTGELFF. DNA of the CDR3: TGTGCCAGCAGGTCGCAACAGGGTACCCCCACCGGGGAGCTGTTTTTT.

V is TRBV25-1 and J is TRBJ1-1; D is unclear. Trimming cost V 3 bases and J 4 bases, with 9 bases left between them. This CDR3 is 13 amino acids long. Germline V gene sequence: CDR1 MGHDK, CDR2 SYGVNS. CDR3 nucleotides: TGTGCCAGCAGTGAGCGGGTTAGCACTGAAGCTTTCTTT. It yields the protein CASSERVSTEAFF.

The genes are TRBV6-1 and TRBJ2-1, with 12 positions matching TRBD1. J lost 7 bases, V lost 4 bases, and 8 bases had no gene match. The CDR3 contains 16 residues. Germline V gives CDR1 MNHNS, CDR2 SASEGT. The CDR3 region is CASSVLPGQGANEQFF. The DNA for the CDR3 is TGTGCCAGCAGTGTCCTGCCGGGACAGGGGGCGAATGAGCAGTTCTTC.

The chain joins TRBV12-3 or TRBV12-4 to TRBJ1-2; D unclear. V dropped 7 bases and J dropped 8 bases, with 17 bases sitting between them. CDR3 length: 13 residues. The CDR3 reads CASTQSVWRGYTF. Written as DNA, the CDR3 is TGTGCCAGCACCCAGTCCGTATGGAGGGGCTACACCTTC.

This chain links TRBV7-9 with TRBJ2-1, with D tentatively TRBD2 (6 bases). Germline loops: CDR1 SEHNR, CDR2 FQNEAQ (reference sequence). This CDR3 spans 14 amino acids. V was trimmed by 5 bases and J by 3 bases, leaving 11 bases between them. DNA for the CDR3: TGTGCCAGCAGCCTCCAGGACTACTACAATGAGCAGTTCTTC. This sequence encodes CASSLQDYYNEQFF.

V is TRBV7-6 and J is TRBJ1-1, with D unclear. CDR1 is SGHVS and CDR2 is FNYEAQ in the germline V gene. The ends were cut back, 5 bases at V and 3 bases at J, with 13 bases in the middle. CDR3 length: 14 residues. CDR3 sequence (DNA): TGTGCCAGCAGCCCCACACGGGAGGACACTGAAGCTTTCTTT. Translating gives CASSPTREDTEAFF.

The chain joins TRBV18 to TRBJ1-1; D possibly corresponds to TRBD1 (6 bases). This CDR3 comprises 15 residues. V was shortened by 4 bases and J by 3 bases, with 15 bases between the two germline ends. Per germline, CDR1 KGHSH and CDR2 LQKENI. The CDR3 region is CASSLRQAGDTEAFF. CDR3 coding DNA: TGTGCCAGCTCACTGCGACAGGCTGGGGACACTGAAGCTTTCTTT.

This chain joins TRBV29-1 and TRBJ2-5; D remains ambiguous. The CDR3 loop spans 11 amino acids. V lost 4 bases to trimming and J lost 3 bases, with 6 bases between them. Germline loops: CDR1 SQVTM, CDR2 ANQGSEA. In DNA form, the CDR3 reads TGCAGCGTTGTGGTTAAAGAGACCCAGTACTTC. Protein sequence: CSVVVKETQYF. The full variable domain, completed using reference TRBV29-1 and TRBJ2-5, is SAVISQKPSRDICQRGTSLTIQCQVDSQVTMMFWYRQQPGQSLTLIATANQGSEATYESGFVIDKFPISRPNLTFSTLTVSNMSPEDSSIYLCSVVVKETQYFGPGTRLLVL.

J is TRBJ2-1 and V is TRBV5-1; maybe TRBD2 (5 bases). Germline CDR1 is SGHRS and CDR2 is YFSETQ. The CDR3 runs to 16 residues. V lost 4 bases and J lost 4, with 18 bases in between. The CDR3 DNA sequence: TGCGCCAGCAGCCCCCGGTGGGAGCCCGGGTACAATGAGCAGTTCTTC. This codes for CASSPRWEPGYNEQFF.

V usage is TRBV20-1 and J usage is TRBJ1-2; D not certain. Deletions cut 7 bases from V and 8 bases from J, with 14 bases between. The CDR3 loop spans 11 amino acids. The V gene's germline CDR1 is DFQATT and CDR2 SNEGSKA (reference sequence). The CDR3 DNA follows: TGCAGTGTTAATTGGGGTTTAGGCTACACCTTC. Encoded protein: CSVNWGLGYTF.

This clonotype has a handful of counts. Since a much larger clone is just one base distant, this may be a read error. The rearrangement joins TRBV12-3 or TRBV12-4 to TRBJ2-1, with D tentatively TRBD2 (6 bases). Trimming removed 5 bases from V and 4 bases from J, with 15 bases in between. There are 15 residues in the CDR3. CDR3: CASSAMGGLYNEQFF. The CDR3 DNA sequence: TGTGCCAGCAGTGCCATGGGAGGCCTTTACAATGAGCAGTTCTTC.

The CDR3: CASSIGYSGDKNTGELFF. DNA for the CDR3: TGTGCCAGTAGTATAGGATACTCGGGGGATAAGAACACCGGGGAGCTGTTTTTT. V and J are TRBV19 and TRBJ2-2; the D gene is possibly TRBD2 (6 bases). Trimming pared 1 base from V and 1 base from J, leaving 16 bases between. Germline CDR1 LNHDA, CDR2 SQIVND (reference sequence). CDR3 length: 18 residues.

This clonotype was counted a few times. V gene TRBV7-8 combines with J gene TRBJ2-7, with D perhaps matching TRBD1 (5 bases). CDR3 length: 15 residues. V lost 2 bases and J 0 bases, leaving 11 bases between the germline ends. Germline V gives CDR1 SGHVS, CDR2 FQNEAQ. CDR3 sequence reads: CASSLRQRYSYEQYF. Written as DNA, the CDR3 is TGTGCCAGCAGCTTAAGACAGCGTTACTCCTACGAGCAGTACTTC.

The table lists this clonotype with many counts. CDR3 amino acids: CASSLTGGSSYEQYV. The DNA for the CDR3 is TGTGCCAGCAGTTTGACAGGGGGCAGCTCCTACGAGCAGTACGTC. The V and J genes are TRBV12-3 or TRBV12-4 and TRBJ2-7, with 10 bases that match TRBD1. The CDR3 totals 15 residues. The V gene end was trimmed by 3 bases and the J gene end by 0 bases; junction bases not matched to a gene: 2.